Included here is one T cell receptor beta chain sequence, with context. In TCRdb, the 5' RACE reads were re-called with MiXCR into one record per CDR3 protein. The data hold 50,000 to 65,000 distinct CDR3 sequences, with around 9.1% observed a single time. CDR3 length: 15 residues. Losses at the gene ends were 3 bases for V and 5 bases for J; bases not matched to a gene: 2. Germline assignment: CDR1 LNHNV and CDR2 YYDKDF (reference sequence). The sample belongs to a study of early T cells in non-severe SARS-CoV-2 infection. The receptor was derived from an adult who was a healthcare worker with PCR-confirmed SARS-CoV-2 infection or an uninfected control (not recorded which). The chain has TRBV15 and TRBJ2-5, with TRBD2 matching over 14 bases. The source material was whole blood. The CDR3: CATSRGLAGDETQYF. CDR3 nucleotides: TGTGCCACCAGCAGGGGACTAGCGGGAGATGAGACCCAGTACTTC.